The 20 T cell receptor beta chains listed next were all sequenced from one sample in a study of neoadjuvant anti-PD-1 for oral cavity cancer. The method was immunoSEQ multiplex PCR; TCRdb's version includes in-frame clones alone and lacks a portion of them. The table includes 14,000 or so clones, 50% to 65% detected once. The sequences come from PBMCs, collected before nivolumab (anti-PD-1) treatment. Receptor source: a person between 40 and 85 years old with oral cavity squamous cell carcinoma.

V gene TRBV7-8 combines with J gene TRBJ1-2; 10 bases agree with TRBD1. CDR1 and CDR2 from the germline V gene are SGHVS and FQNEAQ. CDR3 length: 17 amino acids. Germline trimming cut 0 bases from V and 4 bases from J; bases unmatched to any gene: 8. This chain's CDR3 is CASSLATGTGASYGYTF. The DNA of the CDR3 is TGTGCCAGCAGCTTAGCAACCGGGACAGGGGCTTCCTATGGCTACACCTTC.

In its sample, this clone was seen a few times. The chain carries TRBV10-1 and TRBJ1-1; D is undetermined. The CDR3 spans 15 residues. CDR1 WNHNN and CDR2 SYGVQD come from the germline V gene (reference sequence). The V and J ends lost 3 bases and 6 bases respectively, with 17 bases between them. The CDR3 region is CASSDRAGGGAEAFF. Written as DNA, the CDR3 is TGCGCCAGCAGTGATCGCGCCGGAGGAGGCGCTGAAGCTTTCTTT.

CDR3 DNA sequence: TGTGCCTGGGGTAAGACACGGGACACTGAAGCTTTCTTT. It is translated as CAWGKTRDTEAFF. The chain has TRBV30 and TRBJ1-1; D is undetermined. Looked up from germline, CDR1 is GTSNPN and CDR2 is SVGIG (reference sequence). The CDR3 loop spans 13 amino acids. The V and J ends lost 5 bases and 3 bases respectively, with 13 bases between them.

The V call is TRBV5-6, the J call TRBJ1-1; no clear D gene. Trimming cost V 2 bases and J 0 bases, with 8 bases left between them. This CDR3 has 14 amino acids. The germline V gene has CDR1 SGHDT and CDR2 YYEEEE. CDR3 in DNA: TGTGCCAGCAGCTTAAACGGGATGAACACTGAAGCTTTCTTT. Protein: CASSLNGMNTEAFF.

This chain connects TRBV5-5 to TRBJ2-3; TRBD2 aligns across 14 bases. The germline CDR1 and CDR2 sequences are SGHKS and YYEKEE (reference sequence). This CDR3 comprises 14 residues. V gave up 4 bases and J gave up 8 bases; unmatched junction bases: 3. The CDR3 sequence is CASSPGTSGSTQYF. Here the CDR3 DNA reads TGTGCCAGCAGCCCCGGGACTAGCGGGAGTACGCAGTATTTT. Based on the CDR3 plus reference TRBV5-5 and TRBJ2-3, the full variable domain is DAGVTQSPTHLIKTRGQQVTLRCSPISGHKSVSWYQQVLGQGPQFIFQYYEKEERGRGNFPDRFSARQFPNYSSELNVNALLLGDSALYLCASSPGTSGSTQYFGPGTRLTVL.

The V gene is TRBV28, the J gene TRBJ2-1, with 9 bases matching TRBD1. The trim removed 1 base at V and 15 bases at J, leaving 10 bases unmatched. The CDR3 contains 14 residues. Germline CDR1 reads MDHEN; CDR2 reads SYDVKM. The CDR3 protein is CASSLSNTGQGPFF. Here the CDR3 DNA reads TGTGCCAGCAGTTTATCGAATACGGGACAGGGACCGTTCTTC.

This clone was seen once. V gene TRBV6-5 combines with J gene TRBJ2-7; weak D call: TRBD2 (6 bases). The CDR3 has 16 amino acids. V was shortened by 2 bases and J by 4 bases, with 18 bases between the two germline ends. CDR1 is MNHEY, CDR2 SVGAGI, per germline. The CDR3 spells CASSYGVSGAKYEQYF. CDR3 coding DNA: TGTGCCAGCAGTTACGGCGTCTCGGGAGCCAAATACGAGCAGTACTTC.

V is TRBV5-4 and J is TRBJ2-5; 10 nucleotides agree with TRBD1. The CDR3 runs 15 residues. Germline assignment: CDR1 SGHNT and CDR2 YYREEE (reference sequence). V shed 0 bases, J shed 3 bases, and the junction held 2 bases outside the gene matches. The CDR3 DNA is TGTGCCAGCAGCTTGGCAGGGACAGGGGAAGAGACCCAGTACTTC. It codes for CASSLAGTGEETQYF.

This rearrangement joins TRBV6-5 to TRBJ2-7; D is uncertain. The CDR3 has 16 amino acids. V was pared by 0 bases and J by 4 bases, with 16 bases between. Looked up from germline, CDR1 is MNHEY and CDR2 is SVGAGI. The CDR3 DNA is TGTGCCAGCAGTTACTCGATTATTGGCTCGGCGTACGAGCAGTACTTC. It specifies CASSYSIIGSAYEQYF.

V gene TRBV6-6 combines with J gene TRBJ2-1; D unclear. There are 10 residues in the CDR3. V lost 2 bases, J lost 10 bases, and 3 bases lay in between. Germline assignment: CDR1 MNHNY and CDR2 SVGAGI (reference sequence). CDR3 nucleotides: TGTGCCAGCAGTTACAGGGAGCAGTTCTTC. Its translation is CASSYREQFF.

CDR3 residues: CASSTRTGGWNYGYTF. DNA of the CDR3: TGTGCCAGCAGCACGCGGACAGGGGGCTGGAACTATGGCTACACCTTC. The V gene is TRBV7-8, the J gene TRBJ1-2; 11 bases are shared with TRBD1. Trimming at V came to 5 bases and at J to 2 bases, leaving 7 bases not matched to a gene. The germline CDR1 and CDR2 sequences are SGHVS and FQNEAQ. The CDR3 is 16 residues long.

CDR3 loop: CASSLGGDREQYF. CDR3 DNA: TGCGCCAGCAGCTTGGGCGGTGACCGCGAGCAGTACTTC. The V and J genes are TRBV5-1 and TRBJ2-7; D unclear. This CDR3 comprises 13 residues. CDR1 is SGHRS, CDR2 YFSETQ, per germline. Trimming cost V 0 bases and J 6 bases, with 10 bases left between them.

The V gene is TRBV30, the J gene TRBJ2-3; no definite D call. Germline V gives CDR1 GTSNPN, CDR2 SVGIG (reference sequence). The CDR3 sequence is 11 residues long. V shed 1 base and J shed 7 bases, with 6 bases lying between them. The CDR3 loop reads CAWSAGYTQYF. The CDR3 coding sequence is TGTGCCTGGAGTGCAGGCTATACGCAGTATTTT.

This clone came up a few times. This rearrangement joins TRBV19 to TRBJ2-1, with 9 bases identical to TRBD2. CDR1 LNHDA and CDR2 SQIVND come from the germline V gene (reference sequence). CDR3 length equals 16 residues. J lost 3 bases, V lost 4 bases, and 7 bases had no gene match. The CDR3 region has the DNA TGTGCCAGTAGTAGCCAGCGGGGGGCCTTCTACAATGAGCAGTTCTTC. Amino acids: CASSSQRGAFYNEQFF. The full variable domain, its missing parts supplied by reference TRBV19 and TRBJ2-1, is DGGITQSPKYLFRKEGQNVTLSCEQNLNHDAMYWYRQDPGQGLRLIYYSQIVNDFQKGDIAEGYSVSREKKESFPLTVTSAQKNPTAFYLCASSSQRGAFYNEQFFGPGTRLTVL.

The sample holds a few counts of this clone. CDR3: CASSPSRVVDIQYF. CDR3 nucleotides: TGTGCCAGTAGTCCCTCAAGGGTGGTGGACATTCAGTACTTC. The chain uses TRBV19 and TRBJ2-4; D gene unclear. Trimming pared 5 bases from V and 8 bases from J, leaving 16 bases between. Germline V CDR1 and CDR2: LNHDA, SQIVND (reference sequence). CDR3 length equals 14 residues.

This clone was found a few times. This chain links TRBV30 with TRBJ1-6, with 7 bases identical to TRBD1. The CDR3 spans 16 residues. After removal of 0 bases from V and 10 bases from J, the junction contained 12 bases not matched to a gene. Germline loops: CDR1 GTSNPN, CDR2 SVGIG (reference sequence). In DNA, the CDR3 is TGTGCCTGGAGTGTACAGGGGCCCGCCAGAGTGTCACCCCTCCACTTT. It translates to CAWSVQGPARVSPLHF.

This clone was recorded only once. This CDR3 reads CASSLGHVGNTEAFF. The CDR3 region has the DNA TGTGCCAGCAGTTTAGGACACGTGGGGAACACTGAAGCTTTCTTT. The gene calls are TRBV6-5 and TRBJ1-1; a weak D match, TRBD1 (5 bases). Germline V CDR1 and CDR2: MNHEY, SVGAGI. The CDR3 length is 15 residues. V was shortened by 4 bases and J by 1 base, with 13 bases between the two germline ends.

This clone has a handful of counts. J is TRBJ1-2 and V is TRBV27, with TRBD1 matching over 8 bases. Unmatched junction bases numbered 4, after V lost 5 bases and J lost 5 bases. Germline CDR1 MNHEY, CDR2 SMNVEV (reference sequence). CDR3 length equals 13 residues. This chain's CDR3 is CASSPTGAYGYTF. The DNA for the CDR3 is TGTGCCAGCAGTCCGACAGGGGCTTATGGCTACACCTTC.

V and J are TRBV28 and TRBJ1-4, with TRBD1 matching over 8 bases. Germline trimming cut 5 bases from V and 8 bases from J; bases unmatched to any gene: 16. The CDR3 length is 17 residues. CDR1 MDHEN and CDR2 SYDVKM come from the germline V gene. This CDR3 reads CASSPHPLTGGDEKLFF. Here the CDR3 DNA reads TGTGCCAGCAGTCCTCACCCCCTAACAGGGGGTGACGAAAAACTGTTTTTT.

V and J are TRBV19 and TRBJ1-2; D remains ambiguous. CDR1 LNHDA and CDR2 SQIVND come from the germline V gene (reference sequence). This CDR3 has 12 amino acids. V was cut by 8 bases and J by 7 bases, with 14 bases left in between. Written as DNA, the CDR3 is TGTGCCAGTTGGGCCAGACGGGGTGGCTACACCTTC. Protein product: CASWARRGGYTF. Together with reference TRBV19 and TRBJ1-2, the CDR3 gives the full variable domain: DGGITQSPKYLFRKEGQNVTLSCEQNLNHDAMYWYRQDPGQGLRLIYYSQIVNDFQKGDIAEGYSVSREKKESFPLTVTSAQKNPTAFYLCASWARRGGYTFGSGTRLTVV.